Below, 27 T cell receptor beta chains from the same sample are listed, as sequenced in a study of cytomegalovirus exposure and HLA in healthy donors. The PCR had 60 Vbeta and 13 Jbeta primers. Profiling relied on immunoSEQ multiplex PCR, and the TCRdb table lists in-frame clones only, not all of them. The table includes 110,000 to 150,000 clones, roughly 73% detected once. The sample taken for sequencing was PBMCs. The receptor set was obtained from a human donor in good health.

The genes are TRBV6-6 and TRBJ1-6; possible D gene TRBD1, 5 bases. Germline V gene lookup returns CDR1 MNHNY and CDR2 SVGAGI (reference sequence). CDR3 length: 14 residues. Trimming removed 4 bases at V and 10 bases at J, with 14 bases between. Here the CDR3 DNA reads TGTGCCAGCAGTTCACAGGCCGTATTGTCACCCCTCCACTTT. This gives the protein CASSSQAVLSPLHF.

The chain joins TRBV30 to TRBJ2-5; 10 bases map to TRBD1. This CDR3 is 13 amino acids long. Trimming removed 1 base from V and 5 bases from J; junction bases left unmatched: 1. The germline V gene has CDR1 GTSNPN and CDR2 SVGIG (reference sequence). The CDR3 nucleotides are TGTGCCTGGAGTGGGGACAGGGGCGAGACCCAGTACTTC. It codes for CAWSGDRGETQYF.

The chain couples TRBV6-1 to TRBJ1-5; D ambiguous. The CDR3 runs to 16 residues. From germline, CDR1 is MNHNS and CDR2 SASEGT. V was clipped by 0 bases and J by 7 bases, with 16 bases between them. CDR3 DNA sequence: TGTGCCAGCAGTGAAGCGTTAGAGGGAGTTATCCAGCCCCAGCATTTT. It specifies CASSEALEGVIQPQHF.

V and J are TRBV11-2 and TRBJ2-1; 9 bases align to TRBD1. V shed 2 bases, J shed 7 bases, and the junction held 3 bases outside the gene matches. The CDR3 is made up of 14 amino acids. CDR1 is SGHAT, CDR2 FQNNGV, per germline. The CDR3 DNA follows: TGTGCCAGCAGCTTAAGCGACAGGGGGAATGAGCAGTTCTTC. It specifies CASSLSDRGNEQFF.

The V call is TRBV11-2, the J call TRBJ2-5; the D is unclear. The CDR3 is 14 residues long. V was shortened by 3 bases and J by 5 bases, with 13 bases between the two germline ends. Germline V gene sequence: CDR1 SGHAT, CDR2 FQNNGV. CDR3 protein: CASSFRLPGETQYF. The CDR3 bases are TGTGCCAGCAGCTTTCGTTTACCCGGGGAGACCCAGTACTTC.

The chain carries TRBV9 and TRBJ2-5; a weak D match, TRBD2 (6 bases). Trimming took 0 bases from V and 5 from J, leaving 8 bases between them. CDR1 and CDR2 from the germline V gene are SGDLS and YYNGEE. CDR3 length: 13 residues. The CDR3 here is CASSVAGRETQYF. CDR3 DNA: TGTGCCAGCAGCGTAGCAGGGAGGGAGACCCAGTACTTC.

DNA for the CDR3: TGTGCCAGCAGCTTGCCCCGCGGGGTCGCGGGTGAGCAGTTCTTC. This sequence encodes CASSLPRGVAGEQFF. The genes are TRBV5-6 and TRBJ2-1; weak D call: TRBD2 (6 bases). From germline, CDR1 is SGHDT and CDR2 YYEEEE. Trimming removed 1 base from V and 9 bases from J, with 17 bases in between. CDR3 length equals 15 residues.

This chain connects TRBV18 to TRBJ1-4, with D possibly TRBD1 on 5 matching bases. Germline lookup yields CDR1 KGHSH and CDR2 LQKENI. The CDR3 loop spans 13 amino acids. V was trimmed by 1 base and J by 7 bases, leaving 7 bases between them. The DNA for the CDR3 is TGTGCCAGCTCACCACAGGGGTTTGAAAAACTGTTTTTT. As protein: CASSPQGFEKLFF.

V usage is TRBV30 and J usage is TRBJ1-6; 9 bases match TRBD1. The CDR3 has 15 amino acids. V dropped 3 bases and J dropped 5; count of bases not matched to a gene: 5. Germline V gives CDR1 GTSNPN, CDR2 SVGIG (reference sequence). The CDR3, as DNA: TGTGCCTGGAGGGTGACAGGGGGAAATAATTCACCCCTCCACTTT. Translation gives CAWRVTGGNNSPLHF.

The chain employs TRBV13 and TRBJ2-5, with D tentatively TRBD2 (5 bases). The V gene lost 3 bases and the J gene lost 7 bases, with 18 bases spanning the gap. In germline, CDR1 is PRHDT, CDR2 FYEKMQ (reference sequence). This CDR3 spans 15 amino acids. For the CDR3, the DNA is TGTGCCAGCAGCTTGGGCAGATACGTTCGGGGGACCCAGTACTTC. It specifies CASSLGRYVRGTQYF.

This chain uses TRBV5-1 with TRBJ2-1, with 9 bases fitting TRBD2. The germline CDR1 and CDR2 sequences are SGHRS and YFSETQ. The CDR3 sequence is 16 residues long. Germline trimming cut 0 bases from V and 3 bases from J; bases unmatched to any gene: 4. This CDR3 reads CASSLVAGGVYNEQFF. In DNA, the CDR3 is TGCGCCAGCAGCTTGGTCGCGGGAGGGGTCTACAATGAGCAGTTCTTC.

The chain joins TRBV5-1 to TRBJ2-5; D is unclear. CDR1 and CDR2 from the germline V gene are SGHRS and YFSETQ. The CDR3 is 15 residues long. The V end lost 0 bases, the J end lost 4 bases, and 13 bases lay between the germline ends. The CDR3 loop reads CASSLGALNGETQYF. CDR3 coding DNA: TGCGCCAGCAGCTTGGGAGCCCTAAATGGAGAGACCCAGTACTTC. Drawing the rest from reference TRBV5-1 and TRBJ2-5, the complete variable domain is KAGVTQTPRYLIKTRGQQVTLSCSPISGHRSVSWYQQTPGQGLQFLFEYFSETQRNKGNFPGRFSGRQFSNSRSEMNVSTLELGDSALYLCASSLGALNGETQYFGPGTRLLVL.

This rearrangement joins TRBV4-1 to TRBJ2-2; the match to TRBD2 covers 7 bases. V lost 2 bases to trimming and J lost 7 bases; unmatched junction nucleotides: 13. CDR3 length: 17 residues. CDR1 is MGHRA and CDR2 is YSYEKL in the germline V gene. The CDR3 DNA is TGCGCCAGCAGCCAAACCCTCTTTGGGGGGGTCCTCGGGGAGCTGTTTTTT. Translation gives CASSQTLFGGVLGELFF.

This clone was seen a handful of times. The V gene is TRBV6-5, the J gene TRBJ1-1; D is uncertain. Germline V lookup: CDR1 MNHEY, CDR2 SVGAGI. The ends were cut back, 2 bases at V and 1 base at J, with 5 bases in the middle. This CDR3 has 13 amino acids. The DNA of the CDR3 is TGTGCCAGCAGTTACAACAGGAACACTGAAGCTTTCTTT. This translates into CASSYNRNTEAFF.

This clone was seen just once. The chain couples TRBV4-1 to TRBJ2-1; TRBD1 might be the D (7 bases). CDR1 MGHRA and CDR2 YSYEKL come from the germline V gene. Trimming shortened V by 2 bases and J by 3 bases, and 26 bases separated the two germline ends. This CDR3 has 20 amino acids. CDR3 nucleotide sequence: TGCGCCAGCAGCCAAAGGGACAGCACCATCAAAGCGGGCCACTACAATGAGCAGTTCTTC. Encoded protein: CASSQRDSTIKAGHYNEQFF.

The chain joins TRBV9 to TRBJ2-3; no definite D call. V dropped 0 bases and J dropped 0 bases, with 17 bases sitting between them. The CDR3 totals 18 residues. Germline CDR1 SGDLS, CDR2 YYNGEE. This CDR3 reads CASSVANIASLSTDTQYF. The DNA of the CDR3 is TGTGCCAGCAGCGTAGCTAATATTGCCTCCCTAAGCACAGATACGCAGTATTTT.

The chain couples TRBV19 to TRBJ2-7; weak D call: TRBD2 (7 bases). CDR1 LNHDA and CDR2 SQIVND come from the germline V gene (reference sequence). This CDR3 has 17 amino acids. Trimming cost V 0 bases and J 3 bases, with 18 bases left between them. As DNA, the CDR3 is TGTGCCAGTAGTATAGATTTACAAAAGGGGGGGAACTACGAGCAGTACTTC. Translated, it gives CASSIDLQKGGNYEQYF.

The table lists this clone with a count of one. This chain joins TRBV5-1 and TRBJ2-1; 13 bases are a match to TRBD2. Germline V gene data show CDR1 as SGHRS and CDR2 as YFSETQ. The length of the CDR3 is 16 residues. V was clipped by 0 bases and J by 8 bases; unmatched bases: 5. CDR3 sequence reads: CASSLATSGGSYEQFF. In DNA form, the CDR3 reads TGCGCCAGCAGCTTGGCGACTAGCGGGGGGTCCTATGAGCAGTTCTTC.

This chain links TRBV5-1 with TRBJ2-7; TRBD1 aligns across 7 bases. CDR1 is SGHRS and CDR2 is YFSETQ in the germline V gene. This CDR3 is built from 13 residues. Trimming cost V 4 bases and J 4 bases; bases outside gene matches: 5. The CDR3 DNA reads TGCGCCAGCAGCCATACAGGGGAGTACGAGCAGTACTTC. It codes for CASSHTGEYEQYF. Full variable domain (rest looked up from reference TRBV5-1 and TRBJ2-7): KAGVTQTPRYLIKTRGQQVTLSCSPISGHRSVSWYQQTPGQGLQFLFEYFSETQRNKGNFPGRFSGRQFSNSRSEMNVSTLELGDSALYLCASSHTGEYEQYFGPGTRLTVT.

The rearrangement links TRBV19 to TRBJ2-7, with 8 bases lining up with TRBD1. Trimming removed 6 bases from V and 6 bases from J; junction bases left unmatched: 13. This CDR3 has 15 amino acids. The germline V gene encodes CDR1 LNHDA and CDR2 SQIVND (reference sequence). CDR3 coding DNA: TGTGCCAGTAGCGGACAGGGCGCCGGAGAGGGCGAGCAGTACTTC. Protein sequence: CASSGQGAGEGEQYF.

The chain recombines TRBV29-1 with TRBJ2-1; 7 nucleotides line up with TRBD1. Germline V lookup: CDR1 SQVTM, CDR2 ANQGSEA. The junction had 9 bases not matched to a gene; V was cut back by 0 bases and J by 4 bases. The length of the CDR3 is 16 residues. The CDR3 sequence is CSVEDDRTGVYNEQFF. CDR3 coding DNA: TGCAGCGTTGAAGACGACCGGACAGGAGTTTACAATGAGCAGTTCTTC.

The chain has TRBV10-2 and TRBJ2-7; 7 nucleotides align to TRBD2. The CDR3 is made up of 15 amino acids. V gave up 9 bases and J gave up 3 bases; unmatched junction bases: 14. Germline CDR1 is WSHSY and CDR2 is SAAADI. CDR3 sequence: CASGLGGVTFYEQYF. Here the CDR3 DNA reads TGCGCCAGTGGGCTGGGAGGGGTCACCTTCTACGAGCAGTACTTC.

The chain uses TRBV7-6 and TRBJ1-2, with a weak D call TRBD1 (5 bases). V dropped 5 bases and J dropped 8 bases, with 15 bases sitting between them. Germline CDR1 reads SGHVS; CDR2 reads FNYEAQ. The CDR3 is 13 residues long. CDR3 coding DNA: TGTGCCAGCAGCCACCTATCACAGGACGGCTACACCTTC. It specifies CASSHLSQDGYTF.

The chain carries TRBV28 and TRBJ1-6, with D unresolved. Trimming removed 2 bases at V and 10 bases at J, with 15 bases between. The CDR3 length is 15 residues. From germline, CDR1 is MDHEN and CDR2 SYDVKM. CDR3 sequence reads: CASSLTVTQKSPLHF. In DNA, the CDR3 is TGTGCCAGCAGTTTAACAGTGACACAGAAGTCACCCCTCCACTTT.

The V gene is TRBV6-6, the J gene TRBJ1-2; TRBD1 aligns across 9 bases. This CDR3 has 13 amino acids. Germline values: CDR1 MNHNY, CDR2 SVGAGI (reference sequence). Trimming cost V 2 bases and J 8 bases; bases outside gene matches: 3. The CDR3 spells CASSYGTGRGYTF. The CDR3 DNA sequence: TGTGCCAGCAGTTACGGGACAGGGCGAGGCTACACCTTC.

This clone occurred a few times. The chain is built from TRBV13 and TRBJ2-1, with D possibly being TRBD1 (6 bases). V lost 5 bases and J lost 10, with 9 bases in between. The CDR3 contains 11 residues. Germline V CDR1 and CDR2: PRHDT, FYEKMQ (reference sequence). CDR3 amino acids: CASSPGTEQFF. The DNA of the CDR3 is TGTGCCAGCAGCCCCGGGACAGAGCAGTTCTTC. Full variable domain (missing parts from reference TRBV13 and TRBJ2-1): AAGVIQSPRHLIKEKRETATLKCYPIPRHDTVYWYQQGPGQDPQFLISFYEKMQSDKGSIPDRFSAQQFSDYHSELNMSSLELGDSALYFCASSPGTEQFFGPGTRLTVL.

The chain is built from TRBV27 and TRBJ2-7, with a tentative D call TRBD1 (5 bases). The CDR3 totals 15 residues. Germline CDR1 and CDR2: MNHEY and SMNVEV (reference sequence). V lost 2 bases, J lost 3 bases, and 14 bases lay in between. This CDR3 reads CASSLGHHWSYEQYF. As DNA, the CDR3 is TGTGCCAGCAGTTTAGGACACCACTGGAGCTACGAGCAGTACTTC.